This T cell receptor beta chain was observed in a study of cytomegalovirus exposure and HLA in healthy donors. Study overall: An early data release held some 85 million unique TCRs from HLA-typed donors.

Amplification used 60 Vbeta primers and 13 Jbeta primers. TCRdb keeps only in-frame clones here, not all; method: immunoSEQ multiplex PCR. The sample has roughly 200,000 clones, approximately 85% seen once. As concerns this clone: Antigen unknown.

This CDR3 contains 16 residues. V lost 4 bases and J lost 1; bases outside the gene matches: 8. Germline values: CDR1 SQVTM, CDR2 ANQGSEA. Study-wide results and limits: A later analysis linked a missense variant in DCLRE1C to the trimming of TCR beta V and J genes. In an earlier analysis, in 620 or so donors, most V segments appeared productive either ~87% or ~30% of the time.

This TCR derives from a woman aged 45-65 years in good health and CMV-seronegative. The chain has TRBV29-1 and TRBJ2-7, with 12 bases that match TRBD2. The sample consisted of PBMCs. The CDR3 loop reads CSVGGLAGRGSYEQYF. For the CDR3, the DNA is TGCAGCGTTGGAGGACTAGCGGGAAGAGGGTCCTACGAGCAGTACTTC.